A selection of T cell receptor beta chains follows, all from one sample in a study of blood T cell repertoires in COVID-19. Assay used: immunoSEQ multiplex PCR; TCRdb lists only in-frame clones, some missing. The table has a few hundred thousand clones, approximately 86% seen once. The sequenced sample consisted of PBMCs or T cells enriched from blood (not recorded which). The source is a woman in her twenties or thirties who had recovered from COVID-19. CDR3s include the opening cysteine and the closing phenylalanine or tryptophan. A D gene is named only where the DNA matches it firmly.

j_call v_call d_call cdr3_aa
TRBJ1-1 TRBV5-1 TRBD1 CASSLYRGGTEAFF
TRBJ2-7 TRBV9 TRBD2 CASSPQGLAGAYEQYF
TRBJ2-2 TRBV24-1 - CATKRTGELFF
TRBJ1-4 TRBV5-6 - CASSLSVNGEFEKLFF
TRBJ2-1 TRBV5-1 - CASKVVGSSYNEQFF
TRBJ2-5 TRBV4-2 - CASSQALEGPMRKTQYF
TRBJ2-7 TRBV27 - CASADGTPVSEQYF
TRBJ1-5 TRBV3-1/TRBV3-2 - CASSQNRASQPQHF
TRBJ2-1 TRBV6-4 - CASSRGGDGEQFF
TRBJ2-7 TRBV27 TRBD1 CASSLSGQGFYEQYF
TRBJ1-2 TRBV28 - CASNHLTGPDYGYTF
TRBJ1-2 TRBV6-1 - CASSEHRANARGYTF
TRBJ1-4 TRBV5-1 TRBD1 CASSQQASDRGGEKLFF
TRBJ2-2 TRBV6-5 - CASSSTGELFF
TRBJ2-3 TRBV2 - CATKTDTQYF
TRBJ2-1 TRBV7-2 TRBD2 CAMSGGPNEQFF
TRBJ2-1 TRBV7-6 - CASSLGRGEQFF
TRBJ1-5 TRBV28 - CASSPGGEVQPQHF
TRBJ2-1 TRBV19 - CASSIFGGFRNEQFF
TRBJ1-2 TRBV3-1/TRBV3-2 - CASSQDFNRDYGYTF
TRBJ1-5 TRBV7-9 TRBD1 CASSSRDSRDQPQHF
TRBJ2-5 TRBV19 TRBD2 CASSMGTSPETQYF
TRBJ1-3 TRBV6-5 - CASSPTVPLDTIYF
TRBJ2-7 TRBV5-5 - CASSFGLAETYEQYF
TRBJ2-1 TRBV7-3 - CASSLLGHEQFF
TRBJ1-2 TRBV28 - CASGIPPRGNGYTF
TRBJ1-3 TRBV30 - CAWSEATEYSGNTIYF